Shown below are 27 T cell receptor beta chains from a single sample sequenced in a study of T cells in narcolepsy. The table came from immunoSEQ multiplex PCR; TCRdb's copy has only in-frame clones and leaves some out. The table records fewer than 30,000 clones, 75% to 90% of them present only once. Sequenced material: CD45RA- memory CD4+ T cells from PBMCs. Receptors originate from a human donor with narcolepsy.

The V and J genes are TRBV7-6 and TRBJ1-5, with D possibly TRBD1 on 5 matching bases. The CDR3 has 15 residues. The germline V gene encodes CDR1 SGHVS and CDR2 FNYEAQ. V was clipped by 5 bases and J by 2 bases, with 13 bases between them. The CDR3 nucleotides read TGTGCCAGCAGCCCGGGAGGGGCTGGCAATCAGCCCCAGCATTTT. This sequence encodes CASSPGGAGNQPQHF.

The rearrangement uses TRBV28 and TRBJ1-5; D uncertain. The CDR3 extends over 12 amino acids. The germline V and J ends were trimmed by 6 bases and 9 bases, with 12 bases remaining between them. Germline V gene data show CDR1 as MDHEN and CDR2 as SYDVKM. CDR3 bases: TGTGCCAGCAGCGGTTCTGGTGGGCCCCAGCATTTT. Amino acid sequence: CASSGSGGPQHF.

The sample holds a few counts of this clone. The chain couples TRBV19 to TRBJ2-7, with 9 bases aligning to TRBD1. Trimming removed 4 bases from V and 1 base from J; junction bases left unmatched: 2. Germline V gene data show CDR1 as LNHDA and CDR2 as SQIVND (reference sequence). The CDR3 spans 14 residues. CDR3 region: CASSTGQGSYEQYF. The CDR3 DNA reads TGTGCCAGTAGTACGGGACAGGGATCCTACGAGCAGTACTTC.

CDR3 bases: TGTGCCAGCAGCCTCCCCGATCAGCCCCAGCATTTT. This encodes CASSLPDQPQHF. The chain has TRBV7-8 and TRBJ1-5; the D is unclear. CDR3 length: 12 residues. V lost 5 bases and J lost 5, with 7 bases in between. The germline gives CDR1 SGHVS, CDR2 FQNEAQ. Combining the CDR3 with reference TRBV7-8 and TRBJ1-5 gives the whole variable domain GAGVSQSPRYKVAKRGQDVALRCDPISGHVSLFWYQQALGQGPEFLTYFQNEAQLDKSGLPSDRFFAERPEGSVSTLKIQRTQQEDSAVYLCASSLPDQPQHFGDGTRLSIL.

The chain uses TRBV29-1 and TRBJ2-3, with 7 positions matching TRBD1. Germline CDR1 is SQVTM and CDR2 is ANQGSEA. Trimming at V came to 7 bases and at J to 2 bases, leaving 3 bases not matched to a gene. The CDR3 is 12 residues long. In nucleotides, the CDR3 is TGCAGCGGTGGGACAGCCACAGATACGCAGTATTTT. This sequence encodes CSGGTATDTQYF.

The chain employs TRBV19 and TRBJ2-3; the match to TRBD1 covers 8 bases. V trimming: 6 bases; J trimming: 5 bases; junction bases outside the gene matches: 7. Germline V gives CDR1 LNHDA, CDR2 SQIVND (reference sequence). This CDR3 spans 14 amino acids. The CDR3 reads CASSQGAREDTQYF. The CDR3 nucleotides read TGTGCCAGTAGCCAGGGGGCGCGAGAAGATACGCAGTATTTT.

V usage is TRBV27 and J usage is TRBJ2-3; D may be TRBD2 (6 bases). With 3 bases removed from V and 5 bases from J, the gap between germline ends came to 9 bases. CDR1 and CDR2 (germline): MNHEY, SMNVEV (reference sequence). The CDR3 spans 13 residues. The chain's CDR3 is CASSLTGVDTQYF. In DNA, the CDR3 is TGTGCCAGCAGTTTGACGGGGGTAGATACGCAGTATTTT.

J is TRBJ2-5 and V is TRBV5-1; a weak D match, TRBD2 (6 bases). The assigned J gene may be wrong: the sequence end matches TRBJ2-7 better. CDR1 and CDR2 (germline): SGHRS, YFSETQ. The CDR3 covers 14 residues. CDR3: CASSSGGSSYEQYF. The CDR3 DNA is TGCGCCAGCAGCTCTGGGGGGTCCTCCTACGAGCAGTACTTC.

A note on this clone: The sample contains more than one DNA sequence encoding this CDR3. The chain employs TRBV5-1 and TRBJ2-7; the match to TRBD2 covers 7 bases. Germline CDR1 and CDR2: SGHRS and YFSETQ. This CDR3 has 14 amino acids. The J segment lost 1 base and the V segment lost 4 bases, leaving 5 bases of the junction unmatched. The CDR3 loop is CASSLGRASYEQYF. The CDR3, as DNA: TGCGCCAGCAGCCTGGGGAGGGCATCCTACGAGCAGTACTTC.

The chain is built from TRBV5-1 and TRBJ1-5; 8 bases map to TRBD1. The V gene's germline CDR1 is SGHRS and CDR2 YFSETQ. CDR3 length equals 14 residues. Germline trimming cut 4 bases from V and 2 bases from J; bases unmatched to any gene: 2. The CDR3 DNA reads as TGCGCCAGCAGCGCGGGACAGGGCAATCAGCCCCAGCATTTT. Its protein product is CASSAGQGNQPQHF.

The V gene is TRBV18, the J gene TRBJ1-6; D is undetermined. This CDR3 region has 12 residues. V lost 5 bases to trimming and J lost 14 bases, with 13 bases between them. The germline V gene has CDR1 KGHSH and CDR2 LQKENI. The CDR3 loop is CASSTTKGALHF. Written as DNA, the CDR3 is TGTGCCAGCTCAACGACGAAAGGAGCCCTCCACTTT.

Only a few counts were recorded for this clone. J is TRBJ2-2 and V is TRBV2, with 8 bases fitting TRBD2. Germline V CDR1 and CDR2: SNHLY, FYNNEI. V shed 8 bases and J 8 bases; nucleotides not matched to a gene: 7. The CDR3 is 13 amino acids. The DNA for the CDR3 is TGTGCCAGCGGGGCCCGGGGGGGTGGGGAGCTGTTTTTT. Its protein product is CASGARGGGELFF. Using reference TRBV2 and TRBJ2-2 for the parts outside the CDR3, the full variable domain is EPEVTQTPSHQVTQMGQEVILRCVPISNHLYFYWYRQILGQKVEFLVSFYNNEISEKSEIFDDQFSVERPDGSNFTLKIRSTKLEDSAMYFCASGARGGGELFFGEGSRLTVL.

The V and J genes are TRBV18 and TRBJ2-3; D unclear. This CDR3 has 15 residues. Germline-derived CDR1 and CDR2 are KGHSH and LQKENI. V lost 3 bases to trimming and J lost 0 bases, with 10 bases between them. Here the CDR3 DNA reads TGTGCCAGCTCACCGAGAATTCCTAGCACAGATACGCAGTATTTT. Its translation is CASSPRIPSTDTQYF.

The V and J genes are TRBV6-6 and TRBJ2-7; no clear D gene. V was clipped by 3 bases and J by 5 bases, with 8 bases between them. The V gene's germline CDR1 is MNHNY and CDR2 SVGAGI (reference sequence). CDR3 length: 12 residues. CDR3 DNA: TGTGCCAGCAGTTATTTTCTAGACGAGCAGTACTTC. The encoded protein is CASSYFLDEQYF.

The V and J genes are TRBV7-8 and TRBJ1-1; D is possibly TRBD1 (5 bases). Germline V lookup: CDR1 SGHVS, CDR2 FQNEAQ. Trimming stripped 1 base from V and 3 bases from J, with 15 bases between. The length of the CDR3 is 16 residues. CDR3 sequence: CASSLVSFWGDTEAFF. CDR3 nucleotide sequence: TGTGCCAGCAGCTTAGTGTCTTTTTGGGGGGACACTGAAGCTTTCTTT.

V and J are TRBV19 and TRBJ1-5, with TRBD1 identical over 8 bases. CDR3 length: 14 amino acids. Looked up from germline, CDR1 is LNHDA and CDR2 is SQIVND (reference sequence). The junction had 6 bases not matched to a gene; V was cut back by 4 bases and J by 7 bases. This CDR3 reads CASSSRDRFQPQHF. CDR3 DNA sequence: TGTGCCAGTAGTAGCCGGGACAGGTTCCAGCCCCAGCATTTT.

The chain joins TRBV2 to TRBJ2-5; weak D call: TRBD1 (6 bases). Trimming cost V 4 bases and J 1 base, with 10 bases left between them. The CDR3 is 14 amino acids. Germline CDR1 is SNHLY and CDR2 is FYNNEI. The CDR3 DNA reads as TGTGCCAGCAGTGTGGGGACACTCCAAGAGACCCAGTACTTC. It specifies CASSVGTLQETQYF.

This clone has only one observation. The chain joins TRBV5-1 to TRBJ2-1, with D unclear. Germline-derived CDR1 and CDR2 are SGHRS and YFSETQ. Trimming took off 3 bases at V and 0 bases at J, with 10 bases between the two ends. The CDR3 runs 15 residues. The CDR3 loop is CASSSASSSYNEQFF. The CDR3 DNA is TGCGCCAGCAGCTCCGCGTCTAGCTCCTACAATGAGCAGTTCTTC.

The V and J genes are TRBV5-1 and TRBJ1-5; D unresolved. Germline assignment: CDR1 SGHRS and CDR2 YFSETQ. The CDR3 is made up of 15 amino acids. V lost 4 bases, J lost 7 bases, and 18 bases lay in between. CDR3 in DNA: TGCGCCAGCAGCCTAGGAATCGATTTAGGACAGCCCCAGCATTTT. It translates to CASSLGIDLGQPQHF.

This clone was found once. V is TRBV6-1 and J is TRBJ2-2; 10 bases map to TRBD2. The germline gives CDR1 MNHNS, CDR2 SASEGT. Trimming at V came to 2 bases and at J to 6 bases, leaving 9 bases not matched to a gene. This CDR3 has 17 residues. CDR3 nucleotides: TGTGCCAGCAGTGAAATCGCTAGCGGGAGTTTCGCCGGGGAGCTGTTTTTT. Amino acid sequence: CASSEIASGSFAGELFF.

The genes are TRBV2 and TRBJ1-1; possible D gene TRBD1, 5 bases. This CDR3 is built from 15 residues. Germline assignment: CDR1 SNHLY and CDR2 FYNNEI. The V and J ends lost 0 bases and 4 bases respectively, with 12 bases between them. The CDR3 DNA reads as TGTGCCAGCAGTGAAGCTCGGGGGGGGAGCACTGAAGCTTTCTTT. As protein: CASSEARGGSTEAFF.

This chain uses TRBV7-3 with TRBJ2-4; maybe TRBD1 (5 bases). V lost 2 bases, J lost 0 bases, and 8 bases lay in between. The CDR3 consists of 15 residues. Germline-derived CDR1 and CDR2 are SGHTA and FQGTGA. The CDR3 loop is CASSLRDRAKNIQYF. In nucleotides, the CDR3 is TGTGCCAGCAGCTTACGAGACAGAGCCAAAAACATTCAGTACTTC.

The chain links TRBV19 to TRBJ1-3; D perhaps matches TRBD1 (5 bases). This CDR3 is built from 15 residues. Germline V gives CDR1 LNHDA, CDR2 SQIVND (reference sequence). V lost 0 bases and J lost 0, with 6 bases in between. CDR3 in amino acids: CASSIDGASGNTIYF. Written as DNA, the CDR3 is TGTGCCAGTAGTATAGATGGGGCCTCTGGAAACACCATATATTTT.

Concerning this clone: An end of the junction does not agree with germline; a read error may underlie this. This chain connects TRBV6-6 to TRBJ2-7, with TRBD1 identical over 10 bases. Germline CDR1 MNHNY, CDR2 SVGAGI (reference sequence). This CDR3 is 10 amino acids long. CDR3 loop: CASRTGGAWF. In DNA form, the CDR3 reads TGTGCCAGCAGGACAGGGGGCGCGTGGTTC.

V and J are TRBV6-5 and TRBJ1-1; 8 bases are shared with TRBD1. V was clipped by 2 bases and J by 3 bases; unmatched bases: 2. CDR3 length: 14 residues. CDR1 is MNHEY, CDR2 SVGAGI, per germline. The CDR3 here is CASSYAQGDTEAFF. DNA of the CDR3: TGTGCCAGCAGTTACGCACAGGGGGACACTGAAGCTTTCTTT.

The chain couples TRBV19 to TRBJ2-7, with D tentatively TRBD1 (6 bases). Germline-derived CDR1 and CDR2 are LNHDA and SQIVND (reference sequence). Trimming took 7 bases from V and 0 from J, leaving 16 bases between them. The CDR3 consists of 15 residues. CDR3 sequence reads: CASNPTGRSSYEQYF. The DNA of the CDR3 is TGTGCCAGTAACCCGACAGGTAGGAGCTCCTACGAGCAGTACTTC.

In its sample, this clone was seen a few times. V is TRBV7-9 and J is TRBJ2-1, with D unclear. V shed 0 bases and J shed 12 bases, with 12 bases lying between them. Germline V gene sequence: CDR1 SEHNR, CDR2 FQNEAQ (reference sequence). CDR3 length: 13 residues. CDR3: CASSLAGTPGQFF. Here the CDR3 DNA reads TGTGCCAGCAGCTTAGCGGGCACCCCCGGGCAGTTCTTC.